This TCR beta chain was captured by sequencing in a study of tumor-infiltrating lymphocytes in primary liver carcinoma. Study details: Donors had hepatocellular carcinoma or combined HCC and intrahepatic cholangiocarcinoma.

Both RNA and DNA were isolated together from 20-30 mg of bulk tissue that had not been sorted. Cases comprised patients with primary liver carcinoma who received surgical resection. Patients showed chronic HBV infection and an absence of prior treatment. Germline V lookup: CDR1 MNHEY, CDR2 SVGAGI. This CDR3 is built from 14 residues. Trimming stripped 4 bases from V and 3 bases from J, with 12 bases between. As regards this clonotype: Its antigen is unidentified.

The researchers produced TCR beta cDNA from around 500 ng total RNA with a constant-region primer. ARM-PCR, slightly modified, supplied the TCR beta libraries through three nested multiplex PCR rounds. Running about 11 cycles apiece, the first two PCR rounds relied on TRBV1-TRBV30 forward primers together with a C-beta reverse primer. MiXCR was run by TCRdb on the multiplex PCR reads, yielding one entry per CDR3 protein. This table has about 75,000 distinct CDR3 sequences, 69% appearing once. Points from the study as a whole: Pairs comparing tumor with adjacent tissue or blood overlapped less than pairs drawn from tumor regions.

V gene TRBV6-5 combines with J gene TRBJ2-5; weak D call: TRBD2 (6 bases). Input material: tumor-adjacent normal liver tissue. The clonotype comes from a man between 35 and 55 years old with primary liver carcinoma and hepatitis B virus infection. The CDR3 DNA reads as TGTGCCAGCAGTTGTAGCAGGAGGGAAGAGACCCAGTACTTC. Translating it yields CASSCSRREETQYF.